A selection of T cell receptor beta chains follows, all from one sample in a study of PD-L1 blockade in urothelial cancer. Generated by immunoSEQ multiplex PCR, the TCRdb table keeps only in-frame clones and is missing some. The sample contains about 37,000 clones, roughly 84% of which appear only once. Sequenced here: PBMCs, sampled around atezolizumab (anti-PD-L1) treatment. The receptors were sampled from a man in his fifties or sixties with urothelial cancer. Each CDR3 is given without its conserved first and last residue. Each record gives: J gene, V gene, CDR3 protein.

TRBJ2-1 TRBV10-2 ASSRTSGMDEQF
TRBJ2-4 TRBV4-1 ASSQDSGYKDIQY
TRBJ1-6 TRBV28 ASSPKQTLH
TRBJ1-4 TRBV5-1 ASSAEGSTNEKLF
TRBJ1-2 TRBV11-2 ASSRERVGGYT
TRBJ1-2 TRBV7-2 ASSRPGPYGYT
TRBJ2-7 TRBV21-1 ASSKAPGTSGYEQY
TRBJ1-2 TRBV5-1 ASSLDRNYGYT
TRBJ2-5 TRBV9 ASGRSQETQY
TRBJ1-6 TRBV6-1 ASSVQQNSPLH
TRBJ2-2 TRBV5-1 ASSSGQGRGGELF
TRBJ1-2 TRBV5-8 ASSTSWGAGFGYSYGYT
TRBJ1-1 TRBV19 ASSIPGAAEAF
TRBJ1-2 TRBV5-1 ASSKGTVGLTNYGYT
TRBJ2-3 TRBV11-2 ASSFSGQGTDTQY
TRBJ2-6 TRBV5-3 ARSFLTPGQGLSGANVLT
TRBJ1-5 TRBV18 ASSPQPSLQGRNQPQH
TRBJ2-7 TRBV6-1 ASSDLAREQY
TRBJ2-7 TRBV4-3 ASSQDVGQGYEQY
TRBJ1-1 TRBV5-4 ASSIQGSVNTEAF
TRBJ1-6 TRBV5-1 ASRREGSPLH
TRBJ2-7 TRBV27 ASSRPGRVEQY
TRBJ2-1 TRBV9 ASSVDTSSYNEQF
TRBJ1-6 TRBV9 ASSARPGESPLH
TRBJ1-5 TRBV7-2 ASSDDTRPQH
TRBJ2-7 TRBV11-1 ASSPPSARTGKYEQY
TRBJ2-7 TRBV11-2 ASSADRAGSYEQY
TRBJ2-7 TRBV9 ASSVRGQGAQEQY
TRBJ2-5 TRBV5-1 ASSFGTSGQQETQY
TRBJ2-1 TRBV27 AAGNEQF
TRBJ2-1 TRBV9 ASSPTSGRDPYNEQF
TRBJ2-6 TRBV13 ASSSRTGGTGANVLT
TRBJ2-6 TRBV4-1 ASSQASPSGSSGANVLT
TRBJ1-1 TRBV30 AWMRATYAF
TRBJ1-2 TRBV6-5 AGCCSGFYGYT
TRBJ2-1 TRBV5-1 ASTNQLTGGNEQF
TRBJ2-7 TRBV9 ASSVGGTTSSYEQY
TRBJ2-3 TRBV5-1 ASSPEVPSSQY
TRBJ2-2 TRBV6-4 ATQRGRGTGELF
TRBJ1-1 TRBV5-1 ASSLDRSHREAF
TRBJ2-2 TRBV6-5 ASSKGLANTGELF
TRBJ1-1 TRBV5-1 ASSATGNTEAF
TRBJ2-3 TRBV11-2 ASSLVRGSAETTDTQY
TRBJ1-3 TRBV5-1 ATYLFCSGNTIY